Listed below are T cell receptor beta chains from one sample, sequenced in a study of CD8 T cells in ankylosing spondylitis. TCRdb analysed the 5' RACE reads with MiXCR anew, one entry per CDR3 protein. The table records some 92,000 distinct CDR3 sequences, 27% of them present only once. The sample taken for sequencing was blood, either unsorted or a sorted T cell fraction (not recorded which). Source of these receptors: a male donor with ankylosing spondylitis or in good health (not recorded which). The CDR3 runs from the conserved cysteine through the conserved F or W. Each record gives: V gene, J gene, D gene, clone size, CDR3 protein, CDR3 DNA. A D gene is named only where the DNA matches it firmly. Some rows mark clone size as missing; the rest say once, few, many or name a class of expanded clone.

TRBV10-3	TRBJ2-5	.	.	CAISEGLQETQYF	TGTGCCATCAGTGAGGGGCTCCAAGAGACCCAGTACTTC
TRBV11-2	TRBJ1-4	.	.	CASSLILREKLFF	TGTGCCAGCAGCTTAATTCTCAGGGAGAAACTGTTTTTT
TRBV5-1	TRBJ1-3	TRBD1	many	CASSSSGGENTIYF	TGCGCCAGCAGCTCTTCAGGGGGAGAAAACACCATATATTTT
TRBV5-1	TRBJ2-3	.	.	CASRPESTSTDTQYF	TGCGCCAGCAGGCCAGAAAGCACTAGCACAGATACGCAGTATTTT
TRBV25-1	TRBJ2-5	TRBD1	.	CASRETGWQETQYF	TGTGCCAGCAGGGAGACAGGGTGGCAAGAGACCCAGTACTTC
TRBV18	TRBJ2-7	.	.	CASSLNRGPEQYF	TGTGCCAGCTCACTCAATAGGGGCCCCGAGCAGTACTTC
TRBV24-1	TRBJ1-1	.	.	CATSDQSQGNTEAFF	TGTGCCACCAGCGATCAATCCCAGGGGAACACTGAAGCTTTCTTT
TRBV6-1	TRBJ1-2	.	.	CASSLTGFNYGYTF	TGTGCCAGCAGCTTGACAGGCTTTAACTATGGCTACACCTTC
TRBV3-1	TRBJ2-7	TRBD2	.	CASSLRGRAVEQYF	TGTGCCAGCAGCCTCCGCGGGAGGGCAGTCGAGCAGTACTTC
TRBV20-1	TRBJ2-3	.	many	CSALIDGDTQYF	TGCAGTGCCCTCATCGACGGAGATACGCAGTATTTT
TRBV20-1	TRBJ2-7	.	few	CSARSGTTTYEQYF	TGCAGTGCTAGATCCGGGACGACAACCTACGAGCAGTACTTC
TRBV5-1	TRBJ2-3	.	few	CASSLLPSPDTQYF	TGCGCCAGCAGCTTGCTTCCGTCCCCAGATACGCAGTATTTT
TRBV7-9	TRBJ2-7	.	.	CASSFRDFTYDQYF	TGTGCCAGCAGCTTCCGGGATTTTACCTACGACCAGTACTTC
TRBV20-1	TRBJ1-2	TRBD1	few	CIASGDRGYTF	TGCATCGCATCAGGGGACAGGGGCTACACCTTC
TRBV7-2	TRBJ2-2	.	.	CASSPGTQNTGELFF	TGTGCCAGCAGCCCCGGGACACAGAACACCGGGGAGCTGTTTTTT
TRBV6-1	TRBJ2-5	TRBD1	.	CASRVNRGRETQYF	TGTGCCAGCAGAGTAAACAGGGGGCGTGAGACCCAGTACTTC
TRBV6-2/TRBV6-3	TRBJ2-7	.	.	CASRASRGYEQYF	TGTGCCAGCAGAGCTAGTAGGGGCTACGAGCAGTACTTC
TRBV18	TRBJ1-1	.	.	CASSPGLDKNTEAFF	TGTGCCAGCTCACCAGGGTTGGACAAGAACACTGAAGCTTTCTTT
TRBV5-6	TRBJ1-1	TRBD1	.	CASSLGTGRLAFF	TGTGCCAGCAGCTTGGGGACAGGGAGGTTGGCTTTCTTT
TRBV7-3	TRBJ2-1	.	.	CASSPRSSSYNEQFF	TGTGCCAGCAGCCCAAGGAGTAGCTCCTACAATGAGCAGTTCTTC
TRBV20-1	TRBJ1-1	.	.	CSATWGGFGTEAFF	TGCAGTGCGACGTGGGGGGGCTTCGGCACTGAAGCTTTCTTT
TRBV7-2	TRBJ1-5	TRBD1	many	CASSSQTGVPQHF	TGTGCCAGCAGCTCCCAGACAGGGGTCCCCCAGCATTTT
TRBV5-1	TRBJ2-2	.	.	CASSVTDTGELFF	TGCGCCAGCAGCGTGACAGACACCGGGGAGCTGTTTTTT
TRBV20-1	TRBJ2-1	TRBD2	few	CSALRGLAGNNEQFF	TGCAGTGCCCTCCGAGGGCTAGCGGGAAACAATGAGCAGTTCTTC
TRBV15	TRBJ2-5	.	few	CATSLWETQYF	TGTGCCACCAGTCTTTGGGAGACCCAGTACTTC
TRBV20-1	TRBJ2-3	.	few	CSANSGYAESTSTDTQYF	TGCAGTGCTAACTCCGGTTATGCGGAATCTACTAGCACAGATACGCAGTATTTT
TRBV7-3	TRBJ2-7	TRBD2	once	CASSPSGREVYEQYF	TGTGCCAGCAGCCCTTCGGGGAGGGAGGTTTACGAGCAGTACTTC
TRBV18	TRBJ2-5	.	.	CASSPGLRETQYF	TGTGCCAGCTCACCAGGGCTACGAGAGACCCAGTACTTC
TRBV7-8	TRBJ1-3	.	.	CASSLREHSGNTIYF	TGTGCCAGCAGCTTACGGGAACACTCTGGAAACACCATATATTTT
TRBV20-1	TRBJ1-5	.	hyperexpanded	CSARTGALSNQPQHF	TGCAGTGCTAGGACAGGAGCCCTTAGCAATCAGCCCCAGCATTTT
TRBV7-6	TRBJ1-3	.	few	CASSPARGNTIYF	TGTGCCAGCAGCCCGGCTAGGGGAAACACCATATATTTT
TRBV7-3	TRBJ2-3	TRBD1	.	CASSLQGGTDTQYF	TGTGCCAGCAGCTTACAGGGGGGCACAGATACGCAGTATTTT
TRBV7-2	TRBJ1-6	.	many	CASSPQGYNSPLHF	TGTGCCAGCAGCCCTCAGGGGTATAATTCACCCCTCCACTTT
TRBV20-1	TRBJ1-2	.	.	CSATGLDPNYGYTF	TGCAGTGCTACAGGTTTGGATCCGAACTATGGCTACACCTTC
TRBV29-1	TRBJ2-5	TRBD2	few	CSVEAHTSGWGQETQYF	TGCAGCGTTGAAGCCCATACTAGCGGATGGGGCCAAGAGACCCAGTACTTC
TRBV28	TRBJ1-1	.	.	CASSETGTLNTEAFF	TGTGCCAGCAGTGAAACCGGGACTTTGAACACTGAAGCTTTCTTT
TRBV5-1	TRBJ1-2	.	once	CASSLEGIGGYTF	TGCGCCAGCAGCTTGGAAGGGATAGGTGGCTACACCTTC
TRBV7-6	TRBJ2-1	TRBD2	.	CASVSGSSIYNEQFF	TGTGCCAGCGTGAGCGGGAGTAGCATCTACAATGAGCAGTTCTTC
TRBV27	TRBJ1-1	.	.	CASRTGLSEAFF	TGTGCCAGCCGTACAGGGTTAAGTGAAGCTTTCTTT
TRBV20-1	TRBJ2-3	.	.	CSAGTQRRTDTQYF	TGCAGTGCTGGAACACAACGCCGCACAGATACGCAGTATTTT
TRBV20-1	TRBJ2-1	.	.	CSARGLAFGGEQFF	TGCAGTGCTAGGGGACTGGCCTTTGGCGGGGAGCAGTTCTTC
TRBV7-9	TRBJ1-1	.	.	CASGYGNTEAFF	TGTGCCAGCGGTTATGGGAACACTGAAGCTTTCTTT
TRBV5-1	TRBJ2-1	.	.	CASSLGATHNEQFF	TGCGCCAGCAGCTTGGGCGCGACTCACAATGAGCAGTTCTTC
TRBV21-1	TRBJ1-1	.	.	CASSKELRNTEAFF	TGTGCCAGCAGCAAAGAACTGAGAAACACTGAAGCTTTCTTT
TRBV20-1	TRBJ2-1	.	.	CSAQRDGTNEQFF	TGCAGTGCCCAACGGGACGGTACCAATGAGCAGTTCTTC
TRBV3-1	TRBJ2-3	.	.	CASSQDQAFSTDTQYF	TGTGCCAGCAGCCAAGATCAGGCCTTTTCCACAGATACGCAGTATTTT
TRBV12-3/TRBV12-4	TRBJ2-7	.	many	CASSLGQTYEQYF	TGTGCCAGCAGTCTCGGACAGACCTACGAGCAGTACTTC
TRBV30	TRBJ2-1	.	few	CAFHTWGAPFF	TGTGCCTTCCATACGTGGGGAGCCCCGTTCTTC
TRBV20-1	TRBJ1-1	.	.	CSARPARPAFF	TGCAGTGCTAGGCCCGCCCGTCCAGCTTTCTTT
TRBV5-1	TRBJ2-1	.	few	CASSFLQGPYNEQFF	TGCGCCAGCAGCTTCCTACAGGGACCTTACAATGAGCAGTTCTTC